In its sample, the clone carrying this T cell receptor beta chain was seen once. An end of the junction does not agree with germline; a read error may underlie this. Other nucleotide sequences in the sample specify the same CDR3. CDR3 size: 15 residues. Germline CDR1 and CDR2: SGHDT and YYEEEE. The sample comes from a study of technical replicates of blood from several donors. Only in-frame clones appear in the TCRdb table, and some are missing; sequencing was by immunoSEQ multiplex PCR. The sample consists of about 72,000 clones, roughly 90% of them appearing once. The source is a human donor in good health. Sample: T cells isolated from PBMCs. The chain is built from TRBV5-6 and TRBJ1-2; a weak D match, TRBD1 (5 bases). As DNA, the CDR3 is TGCGCCAGCAGCGCGACCCTGGACATGGCAGTCTCCTACACCTTC. Translated, it gives CASSATLDMAVSYTF.